A selection of T cell receptor beta chains follows, all from one sample in a study of control samples from healthy donors and cancer patients. Data came from immunoSEQ multiplex PCR; TCRdb stores just in-frame clones and leaves some out. The repertoire has 150,000 to 200,000 clones, just over 85% of them found once; the top ten carry less than 2%. Input material: blood. The receptors stem from a man aged 18 to 30 in good health. The CDR3 runs from the conserved cysteine through the conserved F or W. The D gene is left open where the match is weak. A row's size may be missing; if present it is once, few, many or a size class.

TRBJ2-1 | - | - | TRBV2 | CASSERARESSYNEQFF | TGTGCCAGCAGTGAAAGGGCCAGGGAAAGCTCCTACAATGAGCAGTTCTTC
TRBJ2-7 | - | - | TRBV28 | CASSLLQNYEQYF | TGTGCCAGCAGTTTACTACAGAACTACGAGCAGTACTTC
TRBJ1-1 | - | - | TRBV19 | CASSTTRGTEAFF | TGTGCCAGTAGTACAACCAGGGGTACTGAAGCTTTCTTT
TRBJ1-1 | - | - | TRBV7-2 | CASRGVGDREAFF | TGTGCCAGCAGGGGAGTCGGAGACAGGGAAGCTTTCTTT
TRBJ2-3 | - | - | TRBV7-2 | CASSLGPGPDTQYF | TGTGCCAGCAGCCTCGGTCCAGGCCCAGATACGCAGTATTTT
TRBJ1-3 | - | - | TRBV3-1/TRBV3-2 | CASSQDLDSGNTIYF | TGTGCCAGCAGCCAAGATTTGGACTCTGGAAACACCATATATTTT
TRBJ1-2 | - | - | TRBV11-2 | CASSLGVVQSYTF | TGTGCCAGCAGCTTAGGGGTCGTCCAGTCCTACACCTTC
TRBJ1-2 | - | medium-sized | TRBV6-5 | CASSLAARSNYGYTF | TGTGCCAGCAGCCTGGCAGCCCGCTCTAACTATGGCTACACCTTC
TRBJ2-5 | TRBD1 | - | TRBV3-1/TRBV3-2 | CASSQAGTGWVQETQYF | TGTGCCAGCAGCCAAGCCGGGACAGGGTGGGTGCAAGAGACCCAGTACTTC
TRBJ1-1 | TRBD1 | - | TRBV28 | CASSFSGGGTFF | TGTGCCAGCAGCTTTTCAGGGGGAGGGACCTTCTTT
TRBJ1-6 | - | - | TRBV5-1 | CASSLGSGMARSPLHF | TGCGCCAGCAGCTTGGGTTCAGGAATGGCGCGATCACCCCTCCACTTT
TRBJ1-4 | - | once | TRBV4-1 | CASSQVKGRNEKLFF | TGCGCCAGCAGCCAAGTGAAGGGTCGTAATGAAAAACTGTTTTTT
TRBJ1-3 | - | few | TRBV4-2 | CASSHEQGNRVGNTIYF | TGTGCCAGCAGCCACGAACAGGGAAACAGGGTGGGAAACACCATATATTTT
TRBJ1-1 | - | - | TRBV9 | CASSTRRAGPDKEGNTEAFF | TGTGCCAGCAGCACACGGAGAGCGGGACCAGACAAGGAGGGGAACACTGAAGCTTTCTTT
TRBJ2-7 | - | few | TRBV13 | CASSLGRRLEQYF | TGTGCCAGCAGCTTAGGCAGGCGGCTCGAGCAGTACTTC
TRBJ2-2 | - | - | TRBV3-1/TRBV3-2 | CASSRTTGELFF | TGTGCCAGCAGCCGCACTACCGGGGAGCTGTTTTTT
TRBJ2-5 | TRBD2 | - | TRBV9 | CASSSEGGKETQYF | TGTGCCAGCAGCTCAGAGGGAGGGAAAGAGACCCAGTACTTC
TRBJ1-1 | - | - | TRBV7-6 | CASSLSQGRATEAFF | TGTGCCAGCAGCTTATCCCAGGGGCGAGCCACTGAAGCTTTCTTT
TRBJ1-2 | TRBD1 | - | TRBV4-3 | CASRDIQGAVGYTF | TGCGCCAGCAGAGATATTCAGGGGGCTGTAGGCTACACCTTC
TRBJ2-1 | TRBD1 | - | TRBV28 | CASLAGTGTYNEQFF | TGTGCCAGCCTAGCCGGGACAGGGACTTACAATGAGCAGTTCTTC
TRBJ2-7 | - | once | TRBV27 | CASSPTKVSSYEQYF | TGTGCCAGCAGTCCCACTAAGGTGAGCTCCTACGAGCAGTACTTC
TRBJ2-7 | - | - | TRBV15 | CATSRGWAAVGNEQYF | TGTGCCACCAGCAGAGGTTGGGCGGCAGTCGGGAACGAGCAGTACTTC
TRBJ2-1 | TRBD2 | few | TRBV2 | CASSDPGLAGGIEQFF | TGTGCCAGCAGTGACCCAGGACTAGCGGGGGGAATTGAGCAGTTCTTC
TRBJ1-5 | - | - | TRBV3-1/TRBV3-2 | CASSQDATDQPQHF | TGTGCCAGCAGCCAAGATGCGACAGATCAGCCCCAGCATTTT
TRBJ2-1 | - | - | TRBV7-9 | CASSYQTLSLDYNEQFF | TGTGCCAGCAGCTACCAAACCTTATCTCTCGACTACAATGAGCAGTTCTTC
TRBJ1-2 | - | once | TRBV19 | CASSAQGDRAYGYTF | TGTGCCAGTAGTGCCCAGGGTGATCGGGCCTATGGCTACACCTTC
TRBJ1-2 | TRBD1 | - | TRBV11-2 | CASSLDRAGYGYTF | TGTGCCAGCAGCCTAGACAGGGCTGGCTATGGCTACACCTTC
TRBJ2-5 | - | - | TRBV21-1 | CASSKDGQGLKTQYF | TGTGCCAGCAGCAAAGACGGACAGGGGCTGAAGACCCAGTACTTC
TRBJ1-3 | - | - | TRBV14 | CASSQDPRRGGGNTIYF | TGTGCCAGCAGCCAAGATCCGAGAAGGGGGGGTGGAAACACCATATATTTT
TRBJ2-7 | - | few | TRBV6-5 | CASRPGAYYEQYF | TGTGCCAGCAGGCCGGGAGCCTACTACGAGCAGTACTTC
TRBJ1-2 | - | - | TRBV4-3 | CASSQDLGTYGYTF | TGCGCCAGCAGCCAAGATCTTGGGACTTATGGCTACACCTTC
TRBJ1-4 | - | - | TRBV6-1 | CASSEASVEGEKLFF | TGTGCCAGCAGTGAAGCGTCTGTGGAGGGCGAAAAACTGTTTTTT
TRBJ2-2 | TRBD1 | - | TRBV5-5 | CASSAGTGGFNTGELFF | TGTGCCAGCAGCGCGGGAACAGGGGGCTTTAACACCGGGGAGCTGTTTTTT
TRBJ1-4 | - | - | TRBV4-1 | CASSQDGVAREKLFF | TGCGCCAGCAGCCAAGATGGGGTGGCCAGAGAAAAACTGTTTTTT
TRBJ1-1 | - | - | TRBV6-1 | CASSEEGGNTEAFF | TGTGCCAGCAGTGAAGAGGGGGGGAACACTGAAGCTTTCTTT
TRBJ2-6 | - | - | TRBV12-3/TRBV12-4 | CASILSGANVLTF | TGTGCCAGCATCCTCTCCGGGGCCAACGTCCTGACTTTC
TRBJ1-2 | - | - | TRBV10-1 | CASSRGRSSGYTF | TGCGCCAGCAGTCGGGGACGAAGCAGTGGCTACACCTTC
TRBJ2-7 | TRBD2 | - | TRBV3-1/TRBV3-2 | CASSQGSGVYSSYEQYF | TGTGCCAGCAGCCAAGGAAGCGGGGTTTACAGCTCCTACGAGCAGTACTTC
TRBJ1-1 | - | few | TRBV6-5 | CASSFSGGEAFF | TGTGCCAGTTCCTTTTCCGGCGGGGAAGCTTTCTTT
TRBJ1-1 | - | - | TRBV4-1 | CASSWGPNTEAFF | TGCGCCAGCAGCTGGGGACCGAACACTGAAGCTTTCTTT
TRBJ2-1 | - | - | TRBV27 | CASSLAMDGRNEQFF | TGTGCCAGCAGTTTAGCTATGGACGGCCGGAATGAGCAGTTCTTC
TRBJ2-7 | - | - | TRBV7-9 | CASSLRGDDEQYF | TGTGCCAGCAGCTTGAGGGGAGACGACGAGCAGTACTTC
TRBJ2-5 | TRBD2 | - | TRBV9 | CASGASGGAGETQYF | TGTGCCAGCGGTGCTAGCGGGGGGGCCGGGGAGACCCAGTACTTC
TRBJ2-3 | TRBD2 | - | TRBV6-5 | CASTAGGPSDTQYF | TGTGCCAGTACCGCGGGGGGGCCATCAGATACGCAGTATTTT
TRBJ2-3 | - | - | TRBV6-4 | CASSVSETDTQYF | TGTGCCAGCAGTGTCTCTGAAACAGATACGCAGTATTTT
TRBJ2-5 | - | - | TRBV30 | CAWSVWTAQETQYF | TGTGCCTGGAGTGTATGGACAGCCCAAGAGACCCAGTACTTC
TRBJ1-3 | - | - | TRBV18 | CASSPLGTSGNTIYF | TGTGCCAGCTCACCTCTGGGGACAAGTGGAAACACCATATATTTT
TRBJ2-3 | - | - | TRBV9 | CASSATTTDTQYF | TGTGCCAGCAGCGCCACCACAACAGATACGCAGTATTTT
TRBJ2-1 | TRBD2 | - | TRBV9 | CASSGWGGRTYNEQFF | TGTGCCAGCAGCGGATGGGGAGGGAGAACCTACAATGAGCAGTTCTTC
TRBJ2-5 | TRBD1 | once | TRBV9 | CASRNARDREAETQYF | TGTGCCAGCAGAAACGCCCGGGACAGGGAGGCAGAGACCCAGTACTTC
TRBJ2-7 | TRBD1 | - | TRBV29-1 | CSVGPRQGSYEQYF | TGCAGCGTTGGCCCCAGACAGGGCAGCTACGAGCAGTACTTC
TRBJ2-7 | - | - | TRBV5-6 | CASSARSTYEQYF | TGTGCCAGCAGTGCCAGGAGCACCTACGAGCAGTACTTC
TRBJ2-1 | - | - | TRBV11-2 | CASSFRGDYNEQFF | TGTGCCAGCAGCTTTCGAGGGGATTACAATGAGCAGTTCTTC
TRBJ2-7 | - | few | TRBV10-3 | CAISRDYEQYF | TGTGCCATCAGCCGGGACTACGAGCAGTACTTC
TRBJ1-3 | - | - | TRBV19 | CASGAGPGNTIYF | TGTGCCTCTGGGGCAGGGCCTGGAAACACCATATATTTT
TRBJ1-6 | TRBD1 | - | TRBV6-5 | CASSRNRGRNSPLHF | TGTGCCAGCAGCAGAAACAGGGGAAGGAATTCACCCCTCCACTTT
TRBJ1-1 | - | - | TRBV5-1 | CASKPDQNTEAFF | TGCGCCAGCAAACCAGACCAGAACACTGAAGCTTTCTTT